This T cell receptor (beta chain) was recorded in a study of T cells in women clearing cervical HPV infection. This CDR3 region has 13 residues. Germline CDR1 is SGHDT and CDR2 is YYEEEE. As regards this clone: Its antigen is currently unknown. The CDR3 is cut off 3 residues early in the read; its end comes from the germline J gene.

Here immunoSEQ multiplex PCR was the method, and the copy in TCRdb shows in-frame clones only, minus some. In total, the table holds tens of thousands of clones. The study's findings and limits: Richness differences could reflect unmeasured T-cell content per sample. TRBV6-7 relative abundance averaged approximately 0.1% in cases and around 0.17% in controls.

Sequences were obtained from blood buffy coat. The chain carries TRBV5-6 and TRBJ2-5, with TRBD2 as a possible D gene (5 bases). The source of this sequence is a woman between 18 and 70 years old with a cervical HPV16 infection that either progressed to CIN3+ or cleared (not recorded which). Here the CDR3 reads CASCSSSTDTQYF. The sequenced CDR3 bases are TGTGCCAGCTGTTCGTCTAGCACAGATACC. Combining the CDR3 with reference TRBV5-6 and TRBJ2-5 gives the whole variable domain DAGVTQSPTHLIKTRGQQVTLRCSPKSGHDTVSWYQQALGQGPQFIFQYYEEEERQRGNFPDRFSGHQFPNYSSELNVNALLLGDSALYLCASCSSSTDTQYFGPGTRLLVL.